This T cell receptor beta chain appears in the sequencing data of a study of T cells after yellow fever vaccination. Of note for this clonotype: What it binds is not known. This may be a read error: a much more frequent sequence differs by one nucleotide.

The CDR3 length is 13 residues. CDR1 is SGHRS and CDR2 is YFSETQ in the germline V gene. The ends were cut back, 5 bases at V and 7 bases at J, with 13 bases in the middle. Using its own MiXCR run on the 5' RACE reads, TCRdb lists one record per CDR3 protein. In the table there are about 220,000 distinct CDR3 sequences, roughly 6.2% of which are singletons. Findings of the study overall: The booster response re-showed most primary clones: roughly 97% CD4, approximately 85% CD8.

The source was CD4+ T cells sorted from PBMCs, collected on the day of the yellow fever booster vaccination. This chain uses TRBV5-1 with TRBJ2-1; D not certain. The clonotype originates from a young man who received the YFV17D yellow fever vaccine. The CDR3 loop is CASRPPLINEQFF. CDR3 bases: TGCGCCAGCAGGCCACCCCTTATAAATGAGCAGTTCTTC. Complete variable domain (other parts from reference TRBV5-1 and TRBJ2-1): KAGVTQTPRYLIKTRGQQVTLSCSPISGHRSVSWYQQTPGQGLQFLFEYFSETQRNKGNFPGRFSGRQFSNSRSEMNVSTLELGDSALYLCASRPPLINEQFFGPGTRLTVL.